Listed below are T cell receptor beta chains from one sample, sequenced in a study of cytomegalovirus exposure and HLA in healthy donors. Some clones are missing from TCRdb's copy, which holds only in-frame ones; the method was immunoSEQ multiplex PCR. The repertoire consists of about 150,000 clones, with around 83% occurring once and the leading ten covering around 2.5%. Sequencing was performed on PBMCs. Receptor source: a man aged 25-45 years in good health and CMV-seropositive. CDR3s include the opening cysteine and the closing phenylalanine or tryptophan. A D gene is named only where the DNA matches it firmly. Size tells how often a clone was seen (once, few, many) or the class of an expanded clone, and some rows leave it out.

v_call: TRBV5-5; cdr3_length: 14; clone_size: NA; j_call: TRBJ2-7; d_call: NA; cdr3_aa: CASTQVMGSYEQYF; cdr3_nt: TGTGCCAGCACACAGGTTATGGGGTCCTACGAGCAGTACTTC
v_call: TRBV9; cdr3_length: 16; clone_size: NA; j_call: TRBJ2-2; d_call: NA; cdr3_aa: CASSVGGSVNTGELFF; cdr3_nt: TGTGCCAGCAGCGTAGGGGGTAGCGTGAACACCGGGGAGCTGTTTTTT
v_call: TRBV9; cdr3_length: 16; clone_size: once; j_call: TRBJ2-1; d_call: TRBD1; cdr3_aa: CASSAGTVSVYNEQFF; cdr3_nt: TGTGCCAGCAGCGCGGGGACAGTTTCAGTCTACAATGAGCAGTTCTTC
v_call: TRBV18; cdr3_length: 18; clone_size: NA; j_call: TRBJ2-1; d_call: TRBD2; cdr3_aa: CASSHRSTSGAGYNEQFF; cdr3_nt: TGTGCCAGCTCACATCGCTCGACTAGCGGGGCGGGGTACAATGAGCAGTTCTTC
v_call: TRBV27; cdr3_length: 16; clone_size: once; j_call: TRBJ2-1; d_call: TRBD2; cdr3_aa: CASSSGLAETYNEQFF; cdr3_nt: TGTGCCAGCAGCTCCGGACTAGCGGAGACGTACAATGAGCAGTTCTTC
v_call: TRBV6-5; cdr3_length: 15; clone_size: NA; j_call: TRBJ1-1; d_call: NA; cdr3_aa: CASSFSWQGNTEAFF; cdr3_nt: TGTGCCAGCAGTTTTAGTTGGCAGGGGAACACTGAAGCTTTCTTT
v_call: TRBV7-2; cdr3_length: 14; clone_size: NA; j_call: TRBJ1-3; d_call: TRBD1; cdr3_aa: CASSPGTAGNTIYF; cdr3_nt: TGTGCCAGTAGCCCGGGGACAGCCGGAAACACCATATATTTT
v_call: TRBV7-9; cdr3_length: 16; clone_size: few; j_call: TRBJ2-7; d_call: TRBD2; cdr3_aa: CASSFRLAGVSYEQYF; cdr3_nt: TGTGCCAGCAGCTTTAGACTAGCGGGAGTATCCTACGAGCAGTACTTC
v_call: TRBV4-2; cdr3_length: 16; clone_size: NA; j_call: TRBJ1-4; d_call: NA; cdr3_aa: CASSQVSPATNEKLFF; cdr3_nt: TGTGCCAGCAGCCAAGTTTCTCCAGCGACTAATGAAAAACTGTTTTTT
v_call: TRBV19; cdr3_length: 14; clone_size: NA; j_call: TRBJ1-5; d_call: NA; cdr3_aa: CASSMDYSNQPQHF; cdr3_nt: TGTGCCAGTAGTATGGACTATAGCAATCAGCCCCAGCATTTT
v_call: TRBV7-9; cdr3_length: 16; clone_size: NA; j_call: TRBJ2-5; d_call: TRBD1; cdr3_aa: CASSLPGQGFRETQYF; cdr3_nt: TGTGCCAGCAGCTTACCGGGACAGGGGTTTCGGGAGACCCAGTACTTC
v_call: TRBV19; cdr3_length: 13; clone_size: NA; j_call: TRBJ1-2; d_call: NA; cdr3_aa: CASSIDRDNGYTF; cdr3_nt: TGTGCCAGTAGTATAGACAGGGATAATGGCTACACCTTC
v_call: TRBV4-1; cdr3_length: 17; clone_size: NA; j_call: TRBJ2-5; d_call: TRBD2; cdr3_aa: CASSQLYGTSGRETQYF; cdr3_nt: TGCGCCAGCAGCCAATTATACGGGACTAGCGGGAGAGAGACCCAGTACTTC
v_call: TRBV5-1; cdr3_length: 24; clone_size: NA; j_call: TRBJ2-1; d_call: NA; cdr3_aa: CASSLWDRAVVLAGEKWSYNEQFF; cdr3_nt: TGCGCCAGCAGCTTGTGGGACAGGGCAGTTGTTCTAGCGGGAGAGAAATGGTCCTACAATGAGCAGTTCTTC
v_call: TRBV5-1; cdr3_length: 14; clone_size: once; j_call: TRBJ1-2; d_call: NA; cdr3_aa: CASSLSGQPIGYTF; cdr3_nt: TGCGCCAGCAGCTTATCCGGACAACCTATCGGCTACACCTTC
v_call: TRBV7-9; cdr3_length: 11; clone_size: NA; j_call: TRBJ2-7; d_call: NA; cdr3_aa: CASSFTYEQYF; cdr3_nt: TGTGCCAGCAGCTTCACCTACGAGCAGTACTTC
v_call: TRBV29-1; cdr3_length: 13; clone_size: NA; j_call: TRBJ1-2; d_call: NA; cdr3_aa: CSASTGTSYGYTF; cdr3_nt: TGCAGCGCAAGCACCGGGACAAGCTATGGCTACACCTTC
v_call: TRBV7-9; cdr3_length: 14; clone_size: NA; j_call: TRBJ1-1; d_call: NA; cdr3_aa: CASSDFGRDTEAFF; cdr3_nt: TGTGCCAGCAGCGATTTCGGGAGAGACACTGAAGCTTTCTTT
v_call: TRBV7-9; cdr3_length: 15; clone_size: NA; j_call: TRBJ2-7; d_call: NA; cdr3_aa: CASSPQGNRVYEQYF; cdr3_nt: TGTGCCAGCAGCCCTCAGGGTAATAGGGTATACGAGCAGTACTTC
v_call: TRBV6-6; cdr3_length: 12; clone_size: NA; j_call: TRBJ1-1; d_call: TRBD1; cdr3_aa: CASSYGTAEAFF; cdr3_nt: TGTGCCAGCAGTTACGGGACAGCTGAAGCTTTCTTT
v_call: TRBV19; cdr3_length: 15; clone_size: NA; j_call: TRBJ2-3; d_call: TRBD1; cdr3_aa: CASSTSGTASYTQYF; cdr3_nt: TGTGCCAGTAGTACCTCCGGGACAGCATCTTATACGCAGTATTTT
v_call: TRBV28; cdr3_length: 12; clone_size: NA; j_call: TRBJ1-4; d_call: NA; cdr3_aa: CASSLTGRKLFF; cdr3_nt: TGTGCCAGCAGTTTAACCGGGAGAAAACTGTTTTTT
v_call: TRBV7-8; cdr3_length: 15; clone_size: NA; j_call: TRBJ1-4; d_call: NA; cdr3_aa: CASSLARDRREKLFF; cdr3_nt: TGTGCCAGCAGCTTAGCTAGAGACAGGCGTGAAAAACTGTTTTTT
v_call: TRBV9; cdr3_length: 10; clone_size: NA; j_call: TRBJ2-1; d_call: NA; cdr3_aa: CASELMVRFF; cdr3_nt: TGTGCCAGCGAACTGATGGTCCGGTTCTTC
v_call: TRBV4-3; cdr3_length: 15; clone_size: NA; j_call: TRBJ2-1; d_call: NA; cdr3_aa: CASSQDPTGVLEQFF; cdr3_nt: TGCGCCAGCAGCCAAGATCCAACGGGAGTGCTTGAGCAGTTCTTC
v_call: TRBV19; cdr3_length: 14; clone_size: NA; j_call: TRBJ2-1; d_call: TRBD2; cdr3_aa: CASTRAGVSNEQFF; cdr3_nt: TGTGCCAGTACCCGAGCGGGAGTATCAAATGAGCAGTTCTTC
v_call: TRBV19; cdr3_length: 17; clone_size: NA; j_call: TRBJ1-1; d_call: NA; cdr3_aa: CASTPSADYGVNTEAFF; cdr3_nt: TGTGCCAGTACCCCAAGCGCGGATTACGGGGTGAACACTGAAGCTTTCTTT
v_call: TRBV4-3; cdr3_length: 15; clone_size: NA; j_call: TRBJ1-2; d_call: NA; cdr3_aa: CASSQEVGVNYGYTF; cdr3_nt: TGCGCCAGCAGCCAAGAAGTCGGGGTTAACTATGGCTACACCTTC
v_call: TRBV7-8; cdr3_length: 12; clone_size: once; j_call: TRBJ1-2; d_call: NA; cdr3_aa: CASSFAGEGYTF; cdr3_nt: TGTGCCAGCAGCTTTGCAGGGGAGGGCTACACCTTC
v_call: TRBV29-1; cdr3_length: 14; clone_size: NA; j_call: TRBJ2-1; d_call: NA; cdr3_aa: CSVAGSGDYNEQFF; cdr3_nt: TGCAGCGTTGCGGGTAGCGGCGACTACAATGAGCAGTTCTTC
v_call: TRBV5-1; cdr3_length: 14; clone_size: NA; j_call: TRBJ1-1; d_call: NA; cdr3_aa: CASSFGGLNTEAFF; cdr3_nt: TGCGCCAGCAGCTTCGGGGGATTGAACACTGAAGCTTTCTTT
v_call: TRBV10-1; cdr3_length: 13; clone_size: NA; j_call: TRBJ2-5; d_call: NA; cdr3_aa: CASSPDRRETQYF; cdr3_nt: TGCGCCAGCTCCCCCGACAGGAGAGAGACCCAGTACTTC
v_call: TRBV25-1; cdr3_length: 14; clone_size: NA; j_call: TRBJ1-2; d_call: NA; cdr3_aa: CASSEFENNYGYTF; cdr3_nt: TGTGCCAGCAGTGAATTTGAGAATAACTATGGCTACACCTTC
v_call: TRBV4-1; cdr3_length: 17; clone_size: NA; j_call: TRBJ2-1; d_call: TRBD2; cdr3_aa: CASSQGGRGRAGVEQFF; cdr3_nt: TGCGCCAGCAGCCAAGGGGGCCGCGGGAGGGCCGGAGTTGAGCAGTTCTTC
v_call: TRBV9; cdr3_length: 16; clone_size: NA; j_call: TRBJ2-1; d_call: TRBD1; cdr3_aa: CASSATDRPPNNEQFF; cdr3_nt: TGTGCCAGCAGCGCCACGGACAGGCCCCCAAATAATGAGCAGTTCTTC
v_call: TRBV7-9; cdr3_length: 11; clone_size: NA; j_call: TRBJ2-3; d_call: NA; cdr3_aa: CASSFHYTQYF; cdr3_nt: TGTGCCAGCAGCTTCCATTATACGCAGTATTTT
v_call: TRBV6-1; cdr3_length: 14; clone_size: NA; j_call: TRBJ2-1; d_call: NA; cdr3_aa: CASRRGGSYNEQFF; cdr3_nt: TGTGCCAGCAGAAGAGGGGGCTCCTACAATGAGCAGTTCTTC
v_call: TRBV5-4; cdr3_length: 15; clone_size: NA; j_call: TRBJ1-1; d_call: TRBD1; cdr3_aa: CASSLAPGQGTEAFF; cdr3_nt: TGTGCCAGCAGCTTGGCCCCGGGACAGGGCACTGAAGCTTTCTTT
v_call: TRBV6-4; cdr3_length: 13; clone_size: NA; j_call: TRBJ2-2; d_call: NA; cdr3_aa: CASRTTGTGELFF; cdr3_nt: TGTGCCAGCAGAACCACAGGGACCGGGGAGCTGTTTTTT
v_call: TRBV11-3; cdr3_length: 16; clone_size: NA; j_call: TRBJ2-7; d_call: TRBD2; cdr3_aa: CASSTRTSGRSDEQYF; cdr3_nt: TGTGCCAGCAGCACCCGGACTAGCGGGAGATCCGACGAGCAGTACTTC
v_call: TRBV4-2; cdr3_length: 15; clone_size: NA; j_call: TRBJ2-5; d_call: TRBD1; cdr3_aa: CASSQGQDRAETQYF; cdr3_nt: TGTGCCAGCAGCCAAGGTCAGGACAGGGCAGAGACCCAGTACTTC
v_call: TRBV11-3; cdr3_length: 17; clone_size: NA; j_call: TRBJ2-3; d_call: NA; cdr3_aa: CASSLAVPARYLDTQYF; cdr3_nt: TGTGCCAGCAGCTTAGCCGTACCCGCCAGATACCTTGATACGCAGTATTTT
v_call: TRBV7-6; cdr3_length: 22; clone_size: once; j_call: TRBJ2-3; d_call: TRBD2; cdr3_aa: CASSLTRFGGRGKKSAPDTQYF; cdr3_nt: TGTGCCAGCAGCTTAACTCGTTTCGGCGGGAGGGGCAAAAAGTCAGCCCCAGATACGCAGTATTTT
v_call: TRBV4-2; cdr3_length: 18; clone_size: NA; j_call: TRBJ2-4; d_call: NA; cdr3_aa: CASSQLVGQGLAKNIQYF; cdr3_nt: TGTGCCAGCAGCCAATTAGTTGGTCAGGGGTTAGCCAAAAACATTCAGTACTTC